This T cell receptor beta chain was sequenced during a study of blood T cell repertoires in COVID-19. Study-wide context: Researchers got acute and convalescent COVID-19 samples from the United States, Italy and Spain. PBMCs, B-cell-depleted T cells, or T cells provided the cDNA or gDNA that made up the material.

This CDR3 is built from 14 residues. V was cut by 5 bases and J by 6 bases, with 13 bases left in between. Looked up from germline, CDR1 is MNHNY and CDR2 is SVGAGI (reference sequence). Produced via immunoSEQ multiplex PCR; TCRdb's table is partial and in-frame only. The table lists about 40,000 clones, just under 85% of them singletons, with around 5% in the top ten. The source material was peripheral blood. This TCR was recovered from a man between 50 and 59 years old with active COVID-19. The chain joins TRBV6-6 to TRBJ1-4, with D possibly being TRBD1 (6 bases). CDR3 protein: CASSLTGRDEKLFF. CDR3 sequence (DNA): TGTGCCAGCAGTCTAACAGGGAGAGATGAAAAACTGTTTTTT.